This T cell receptor (beta chain) came from a study of blood T cell repertoires in COVID-19. Overall study: The United States, Italy and Spain were the sources of the acute and convalescent COVID-19 samples.

A single count supports this clone. Per the authors' pipeline: Estimated nucleated cell counts came from reference gene primer amplification. Profiled with immunoSEQ multiplex PCR; TCRdb holds only in-frame clones, not every one. V, J and clone size were drawn from that table, and D and trimming were deduced from the DNA. The profile shows 150,000 to 200,000 clones, more than 80% of them singletons. The sequence came from a man aged 45-60 years who had recovered from COVID-19. Sequenced material: PBMCs or T cells enriched from blood (not recorded which).

The CDR3 region is CASTRTSTGELFF. As DNA, the CDR3 is TGTGCCAGCACCCGAACGAGCACCGGGGAGCTGTTTTTT. The chain recombines TRBV7-3 with TRBJ2-2; no firm D call. The CDR3 spans 13 residues. V was shortened by 7 bases and J by 4 bases, with 10 bases between the two germline ends. The germline CDR1 and CDR2 sequences are SGHTA and FQGTGA.